This T cell receptor beta chain derives from a study of cytomegalovirus exposure and HLA in healthy donors. Study-level findings and limits: When a later analysis compared HLA-associated TCR beta chains with equally common others, the HLA-associated chains turned out to be more clonally expanded and to have lower generation probabilities. TCR beta sequences reportedly predicted most subjects' HLA-A and HLA-B alleles accurately.

On this clone: Its antigen is not known.

The V end was cut by 0 bases, the J end by 3 bases, with 10 bases between. This CDR3 is 14 amino acids long. In germline, CDR1 is SGDLS, CDR2 YYNGEE. With 60 Vbeta and 13 Jbeta primers, the PCR was carried out. TCRdb's copy holds only in-frame clones and misses some; the assay was immunoSEQ multiplex PCR. Of more than 100,000 clones listed, 83% are singletons. Nominal health characterized the donors when sampled, though unrecorded immune exposures were likely. This sequence was found in a middle-aged man in good health and CMV-seronegative. Sequenced: PBMCs. The V and J genes are TRBV9 and TRBJ2-7, with D tentatively TRBD2 (5 bases). In nucleotides, the CDR3 is TGTGCCAGCAGCGTAGGCGGGTACGGCTACGAGCAGTACTTC. This translates into CASSVGGYGYEQYF.